The 31 T cell receptor beta chains presented below share a single source sample, sequenced in a study of blood T cell repertoires in COVID-19 (dated by TCRdb to 2019 to 2021). Libraries were constructed by the immunoSEQ multiplex PCR assay. The table was pulled from immuneACCESS by TCRdb, which kept in-frame rearrangements only. Such tables lose some clones; where checked, under half of the loss comes from unresolved V genes, and the rest has no known cause. This sample comprises more than 150,000 clones, 82% of them detected only once. Roughly 5% of the sample is taken by the ten largest. What was sequenced was peripheral blood. The source of these receptors is a young woman with acute or convalescent COVID-19.

The genes are TRBV4-2 and TRBJ2-3, with D perhaps TRBD1 (6 bases). The ends were cut back, 3 bases at V and 3 bases at J, with 10 bases in the middle. Germline V CDR1 and CDR2: LGHNA, YNFKEQ. This CDR3 comprises 14 residues. The CDR3 sequence: CASSHSQGTDTQYF. For the CDR3, the DNA is TGTGCCAGCAGCCATTCACAGGGTACAGATACGCAGTATTTT.

The chain combines TRBV28 with TRBJ1-2, with D tentatively TRBD1 (5 bases). Germline CDR1 MDHEN, CDR2 SYDVKM. CDR3 length equals 13 residues. Trimming removed 5 bases from V and 5 bases from J, with 12 bases in between. This CDR3 reads CASSATALYGYTF. In nucleotides, the CDR3 is TGTGCCAGCAGTGCGACAGCACTATATGGCTACACCTTC.

The rearrangement uses TRBV6-5 and TRBJ2-7, with TRBD2 matching 11 bases. This CDR3 comprises 15 residues. Germline V CDR1 and CDR2: MNHEY, SVGAGI. Trimming cost V 0 bases and J 6 bases; bases outside gene matches: 4. Here the CDR3 DNA reads TGTGCCAGCAGTTACTCGACTAGCGGGACTCTCGAGCAGTACTTC. Residues: CASSYSTSGTLEQYF.

This clone was seen just once. V gene TRBV6-5 combines with J gene TRBJ2-1; 9 nucleotides align to TRBD2. The CDR3 consists of 15 residues. The germline CDR1 and CDR2 sequences are MNHEY and SVGAGI. Trimming removed 5 bases from V and 6 bases from J; junction bases left unmatched: 8. The CDR3 sequence is CASSSLAGPPNEQFF. The CDR3 nucleotides are TGTGCCAGCAGTAGCCTAGCGGGACCTCCCAATGAGCAGTTCTTC.

The chain is built from TRBV11-3 and TRBJ2-1, with D perhaps TRBD2 (6 bases). This CDR3 comprises 15 residues. V lost 1 base to trimming and J lost 4 bases, with 11 bases between them. Per the germline V gene, CDR1 is SGHNT and CDR2 is YENEEA. CDR3 bases: TGTGCCAGCAGCTTAGTTGCGGGGAGGTACAATGAGCAGTTCTTC. Amino acids: CASSLVAGRYNEQFF.

The chain combines TRBV28 with TRBJ1-1; 10 nucleotides agree with TRBD1. Looked up from germline, CDR1 is MDHEN and CDR2 is SYDVKM. The CDR3 spans 14 residues. V lost 6 bases, J lost 1 base, and 2 bases stayed unmatched. CDR3 DNA: TGTGCCAGCAGGACAGGGGGCGAGAACACTGAAGCTTTCTTT. As protein: CASRTGGENTEAFF.

The chain couples TRBV6-6 to TRBJ1-2; D unresolved. CDR1 is MNHNY, CDR2 SVGAGI, per germline (reference sequence). This CDR3 contains 13 residues. The V gene lost 7 bases and the J gene lost 4 bases, with 13 bases spanning the gap. CDR3 nucleotides: TGTGCCAGCATTGGTTCGGTCCCCTATGGCTACACCTTC. It yields the protein CASIGSVPYGYTF.

The chain combines TRBV3-1 (or the pseudogene TRBV3-2) with TRBJ2-7, with 11 bases that match TRBD2. Losses at the gene ends were 4 bases for V and 4 bases for J; bases not matched to a gene: 6. This CDR3 is built from 15 residues. CDR1 is LGHDT, CDR2 YNNKEL, per germline (reference sequence). The CDR3 is CASSRPGLAAYEQYF. The CDR3 nucleotides read TGTGCCAGCAGCCGCCCGGGACTAGCGGCGTACGAGCAGTACTTC.

In this sample, this clone turned up a few times. V is TRBV5-1 and J is TRBJ2-3, with TRBD2 matching 14 bases. V lost 4 bases, J lost 5 bases, and 3 bases stayed unmatched. Germline V gene data show CDR1 as SGHRS and CDR2 as YFSETQ. This CDR3 has 15 amino acids. The CDR3 is CASSIGTSGRDTQYF. For the CDR3, the DNA is TGCGCCAGCAGCATTGGGACTAGCGGGAGAGATACGCAGTATTTT.

This clone was recorded only once. The CDR3 nucleotides are TGTGCCAGCATTACCCCAGGGGGCCCTGGCTACACCTTC. This codes for CASITPGGPGYTF. The rearrangement uses TRBV27 and TRBJ1-2, with 8 bases that match TRBD1. V shed 7 bases, J shed 7 bases, and the junction held 8 bases outside the gene matches. CDR1 is MNHEY, CDR2 SMNVEV, per germline (reference sequence). The length of the CDR3 is 13 residues.

The table lists this clone with a count of one. The rearrangement uses TRBV12-3 or TRBV12-4 and TRBJ1-6; D remains ambiguous. The ends were cut back, 3 bases at V and 7 bases at J, with 7 bases in the middle. CDR3 size: 13 residues. The CDR3: CASSFRVNSPLHF. In nucleotides, the CDR3 is TGTGCCAGCAGTTTCCGAGTGAATTCACCCCTCCACTTT.

The chain employs TRBV5-1 and TRBJ1-1; the D gene is possibly TRBD1 (5 bases). This CDR3 contains 14 residues. Deletions cut 0 bases from V and 11 bases from J, with 17 bases between. Per the germline V gene, CDR1 is SGHRS and CDR2 is YFSETQ. CDR3: CASSLAIGANTAFF. CDR3 nucleotide sequence: TGCGCCAGCAGCTTGGCCATAGGGGCCAATACGGCTTTCTTT.

This chain connects TRBV11-2 to TRBJ2-7; TRBD2 agrees at 9 bases. The CDR3 consists of 14 residues. V lost 4 bases and J lost 3; bases outside the gene matches: 4. Germline V gene data show CDR1 as SGHAT and CDR2 as FQNNGV. The CDR3 nucleotides are TGTGCCAGCAGCTCGGGACTAGCTTTCTACGAGCAGTACTTC. Its protein product is CASSSGLAFYEQYF.

The gene calls are TRBV7-6 and TRBJ1-6, with D hard to call. Germline CDR1 reads SGHVS; CDR2 reads FNYEAQ. Trimming removed 4 bases at V and 6 bases at J, with 16 bases between. This CDR3 region has 16 residues. CDR3 loop: CASSWEGGSSNSPLHF. For the CDR3, the DNA is TGTGCCAGCAGCTGGGAGGGTGGAAGTAGTAATTCACCCCTCCACTTT.

The gene calls are TRBV7-2 and TRBJ2-5, with TRBD1 matching 7 bases. CDR1 is SGHTA, CDR2 FQGNSA, per germline. This CDR3 is 14 amino acids long. Trimming took 2 bases from V and 5 from J; bases not matched to a gene: 5. CDR3 in DNA: TGTGCCAGCAGCTTAAGGGGGCTAGGGGAGACCCAGTACTTC. Amino acids: CASSLRGLGETQYF.

The V gene is TRBV5-6, the J gene TRBJ1-2; possible D gene TRBD1, 5 bases. Per the germline V gene, CDR1 is SGHDT and CDR2 is YYEEEE. This CDR3 is built from 16 residues. V was clipped by 5 bases and J by 2 bases, with 19 bases between them. CDR3 DNA: TGTGCCAGCAGTCCAATCCCCGGGACTCCCAACTATGGCTACACCTTC. Its translation is CASSPIPGTPNYGYTF. Full variable domain (rest looked up from reference TRBV5-6 and TRBJ1-2): DAGVTQSPTHLIKTRGQQVTLRCSPKSGHDTVSWYQQALGQGPQFIFQYYEEEERQRGNFPDRFSGHQFPNYSSELNVNALLLGDSALYLCASSPIPGTPNYGYTFGSGTRLTVV.

The gene calls are TRBV5-6 and TRBJ1-4; D is ambiguous. Germline V gene data show CDR1 as SGHDT and CDR2 as YYEEEE. This CDR3 has 15 amino acids. The ends were cut back, 5 bases at V and 3 bases at J, with 14 bases in the middle. The CDR3 sequence: CASSRETGPNEKLFF. CDR3 bases: TGTGCCAGCAGTCGGGAGACCGGTCCTAATGAAAAACTGTTTTTT.

The chain joins TRBV5-1 to TRBJ2-2, with D perhaps TRBD2 (6 bases). The ends were cut back, 0 bases at V and 8 bases at J, with 14 bases in the middle. Germline lookup yields CDR1 SGHRS and CDR2 YFSETQ. There are 15 residues in the CDR3. The CDR3 region is CASSLVGGESGELFF. The CDR3 nucleotides are TGCGCCAGCAGCTTGGTAGGAGGGGAATCTGGGGAGCTGTTTTTT.

The chain links TRBV6-5 to TRBJ1-3, with D possibly TRBD1 on 6 matching bases. V was trimmed by 10 bases and J by 3 bases, leaving 13 bases between them. This CDR3 has 13 residues. Germline V gene lookup returns CDR1 MNHEY and CDR2 SVGAGI. CDR3 loop: CATQDSVGNTIYF. CDR3 bases: TGTGCCACCCAGGACAGCGTTGGAAACACCATATATTTT.

The rearrangement joins TRBV27 to TRBJ2-7; D perhaps matches TRBD1 (7 bases). Germline V gene lookup returns CDR1 MNHEY and CDR2 SMNVEV (reference sequence). CDR3 length equals 15 residues. V gave up 6 bases and J gave up 4 bases, with 19 bases separating them. In DNA form, the CDR3 reads TGTGCCAGCAGCGCACTGGGGCAGGGGGGATACGAGCAGTACTTC. This codes for CASSALGQGGYEQYF.

This clone was found once. This sequence joins TRBV30 and TRBJ2-7; TRBD1 is a possible D gene (6 bases). V was clipped by 4 bases and J by 12 bases, with 16 bases between them. The CDR3 consists of 11 residues. CDR1 is GTSNPN, CDR2 SVGIG, per germline (reference sequence). CDR3 loop: CAWTAGRGRYF. CDR3 DNA: TGTGCCTGGACCGCAGGCAGGGGTAGGTACTTC.

The chain links TRBV5-4 to TRBJ2-3; D may be TRBD2 (6 bases). V lost 5 bases and J lost 0, with 13 bases in between. Germline V gives CDR1 SGHNT, CDR2 YYREEE (reference sequence). The CDR3 is made up of 15 amino acids. CDR3 in DNA: TGTGCCAGCAGACTCGGGGGAGTCAGCACAGATACGCAGTATTTT. It translates to CASRLGGVSTDTQYF.

This chain links TRBV29-1 with TRBJ1-1, with D tentatively TRBD1 (5 bases). Germline CDR1 reads SQVTM; CDR2 reads ANQGSEA. Trimming pared 7 bases from V and 0 bases from J, leaving 15 bases between. The CDR3 extends over 14 amino acids. Here the CDR3 reads CSDRSGGVNTEAFF. The CDR3 DNA sequence: TGCAGCGACCGATCTGGGGGGGTGAACACTGAAGCTTTCTTT.

This chain uses TRBV5-1 with TRBJ1-1, with D maybe TRBD1 (5 bases). V lost 0 bases to trimming and J lost 7 bases, with 16 bases between them. The CDR3 has 15 amino acids. Per germline, CDR1 SGHRS and CDR2 YFSETQ. CDR3 protein: CASSLGAGRAVEAFF. The CDR3 DNA sequence: TGCGCCAGCAGCTTGGGGGCAGGGCGCGCCGTTGAAGCTTTCTTT.

This chain joins TRBV7-2 and TRBJ2-3; 7 nucleotides agree with TRBD2. CDR3 length: 17 residues. Looked up from germline, CDR1 is SGHTA and CDR2 is FQGNSA. Trimming cost V 5 bases and J 0 bases; bases outside gene matches: 11. The CDR3 nucleotides read TGTGCCAGCAGCCCTCGGGGAGGGCCCTCTAGCACAGATACGCAGTATTTT. Its protein is CASSPRGGPSSTDTQYF.

The chain links TRBV29-1 to TRBJ1-2; D unclear. CDR1 and CDR2 from the germline V gene are SQVTM and ANQGSEA. With 7 bases removed from V and 14 bases from J, the gap between germline ends came to 14 bases. This CDR3 contains 9 residues. In DNA, the CDR3 is TGCAGCGCCTACTACCCGGTGACCTTC. Amino acid sequence: CSAYYPVTF.

The chain carries TRBV30 and TRBJ1-1, with D possibly matching TRBD1 (6 bases). The CDR3 covers 13 residues. Germline CDR1 reads GTSNPN; CDR2 reads SVGIG (reference sequence). V was pared by 0 bases and J by 3 bases, with 8 bases between. The CDR3 DNA reads TGTGCCTGGAGTGTAGGGGGAGACACTGAAGCTTTCTTT. Amino acid sequence: CAWSVGGDTEAFF.

This clone appeared once. The J gene is TRBJ2-3, the V gene TRBV27, with TRBD1 matching 9 bases. The ends lost 6 bases at V and 2 bases at J; junction bases unmatched: 6. Per the germline V gene, CDR1 is MNHEY and CDR2 is SMNVEV (reference sequence). This CDR3 spans 15 amino acids. The CDR3 loop reads CASSTGTGTTDTQYF. In DNA form, the CDR3 reads TGTGCCAGCAGCACAGGGACAGGGACCACAGATACGCAGTATTTT.

In its sample, this clone was seen once. This chain uses TRBV9 with TRBJ2-1; D is ambiguous. Germline V gene sequence: CDR1 SGDLS, CDR2 YYNGEE. The V gene lost 2 bases and the J gene lost 14 bases, with 17 bases spanning the gap. The CDR3 is made up of 13 amino acids. This chain's CDR3 is CASSVLEETPKFF. The CDR3 region has the DNA TGTGCCAGCAGCGTTCTAGAGGAGACCCCTAAGTTCTTC. The entire variable domain, with the rest obtained from reference TRBV9 and TRBJ2-1, is as follows: DSGVTQTPKHLITATGQRVTLRCSPRSGDLSVYWYQQSLDQGLQFLIQYYNGEERAKGNILERFSAQQFPDLHSELNLSSLELGDSALYFCASSVLEETPKFFGPGTRLTVL.

The count of this clone is one. The chain has TRBV9 and TRBJ1-4, with TRBD1 matching over 9 bases. Germline V gene sequence: CDR1 SGDLS, CDR2 YYNGEE. V shed 4 bases and J 6 bases; nucleotides not matched to a gene: 10. The CDR3 contains 16 residues. The CDR3 sequence is CASSPSRGQGYEKLFF. The CDR3 DNA reads TGTGCCAGCAGCCCCAGTAGAGGACAGGGGTATGAAAAACTGTTTTTT.

Here the CDR3 reads CASSSQGTDTQYF. Written as DNA, the CDR3 is TGTGCCAGCAGCTCACAGGGGACAGATACGCAGTATTTT. V gene TRBV11-2 combines with J gene TRBJ2-3; 7 bases fit TRBD1. The CDR3 extends over 13 amino acids. Germline V CDR1 and CDR2: SGHAT, FQNNGV. V trimming: 4 bases; J trimming: 3 bases; junction bases outside the gene matches: 1.